This T cell receptor (beta chain) was retrieved from a study of tumor-infiltrating lymphocytes in primary liver carcinoma. On the study more broadly: The patient group consisted of men and women aged 30 to 69 years.

Germline lookup yields CDR1 SEHNR and CDR2 FQNEAQ (reference sequence). There are 13 residues in the CDR3. Production of TCR beta cDNA used around 460 ng total RNA together with a constant-region primer. Libraries for TCR beta were built through three nested multiplex PCR rounds, which together made up a slightly modified ARM-PCR procedure. TRBV1-TRBV30 forward primers paired with a C-beta reverse primer drove the first two PCR rounds, about 9 cycles each. A single record per CDR3 protein comes from TCRdb applying MiXCR to the multiplex PCR reads. The sample lists tens of thousands of distinct CDR3 sequences, over 60% occurring once. Note on this clonotype: An end of the junction does not agree with germline; a read error may underlie this.

Unsorted bulk tissue of about 20-31 mg yielded co-extracted RNA and DNA. J is TRBJ1-3 and V is TRBV7-9; unclear D gene. The TCR originated in a woman aged 25 to 39 with primary liver carcinoma and hepatitis B virus infection. The sample taken for sequencing was liver tumor tissue from sampling region 5. Noted subset: tumor region T5, tumor centre. In DNA, the CDR3 is TGTACCAGCAGTGAGTTATCTGGAAACACCATATATTTT. Its protein product is CTSSELSGNTIYF.